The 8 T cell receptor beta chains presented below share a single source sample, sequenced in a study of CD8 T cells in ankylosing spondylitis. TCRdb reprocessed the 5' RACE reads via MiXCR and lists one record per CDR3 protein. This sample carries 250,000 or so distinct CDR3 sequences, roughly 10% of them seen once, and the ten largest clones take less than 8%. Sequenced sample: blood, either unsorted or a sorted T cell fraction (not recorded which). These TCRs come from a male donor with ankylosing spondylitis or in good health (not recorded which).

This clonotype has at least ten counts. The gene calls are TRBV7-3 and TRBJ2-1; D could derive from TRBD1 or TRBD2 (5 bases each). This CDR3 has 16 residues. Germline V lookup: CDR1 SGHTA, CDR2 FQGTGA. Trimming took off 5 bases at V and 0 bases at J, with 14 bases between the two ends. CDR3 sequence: CASSLSGTHSYNEQFF. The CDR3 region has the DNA TGTGCCAGCAGCCTATCCGGGACGCACTCCTACAATGAGCAGTTCTTC.

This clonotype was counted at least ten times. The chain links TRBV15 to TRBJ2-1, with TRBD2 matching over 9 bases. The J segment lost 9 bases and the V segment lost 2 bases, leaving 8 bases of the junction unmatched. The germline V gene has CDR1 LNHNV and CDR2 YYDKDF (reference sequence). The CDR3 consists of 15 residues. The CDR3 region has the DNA TGTGCCACCAGCAGAATCGCGGGGGGGCCCATTGAGCAGTTCTTC. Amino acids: CATSRIAGGPIEQFF.

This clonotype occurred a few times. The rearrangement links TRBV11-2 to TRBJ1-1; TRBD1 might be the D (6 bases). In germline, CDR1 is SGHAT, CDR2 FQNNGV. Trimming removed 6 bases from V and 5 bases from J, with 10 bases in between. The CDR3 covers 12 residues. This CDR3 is CASRGRGTEAFF. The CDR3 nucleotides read TGTGCCAGCAGGGGAAGGGGGACTGAAGCTTTCTTT.

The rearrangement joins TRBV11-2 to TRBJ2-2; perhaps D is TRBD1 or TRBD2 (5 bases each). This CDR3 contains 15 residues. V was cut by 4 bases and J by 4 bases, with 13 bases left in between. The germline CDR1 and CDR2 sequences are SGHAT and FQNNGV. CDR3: CASSSLRGPTGELFF. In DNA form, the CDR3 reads TGTGCCAGCAGCTCGCTGAGGGGACCCACCGGGGAGCTGTTTTTT.

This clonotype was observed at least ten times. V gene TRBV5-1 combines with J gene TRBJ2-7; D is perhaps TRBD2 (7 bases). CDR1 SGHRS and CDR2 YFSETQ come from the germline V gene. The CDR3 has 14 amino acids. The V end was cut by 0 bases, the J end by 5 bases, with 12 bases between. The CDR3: CASSLGEGVDEQYF. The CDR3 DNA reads TGCGCCAGCAGCTTGGGGGAGGGGGTCGACGAGCAGTACTTC.

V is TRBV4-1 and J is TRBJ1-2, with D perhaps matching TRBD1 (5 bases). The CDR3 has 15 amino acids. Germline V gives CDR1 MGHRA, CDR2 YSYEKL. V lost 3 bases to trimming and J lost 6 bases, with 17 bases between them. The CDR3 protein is CASSHPGRRANGYTF. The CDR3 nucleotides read TGCGCCAGCAGCCACCCGGGACGGAGGGCGAATGGCTACACCTTC.

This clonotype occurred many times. The DNA of the CDR3 is TGTGCCAGCAGAGAGGGCACTAGGGGGGGCTTATACAATGAGCAGTTCTTC. Its translation is CASREGTRGGLYNEQFF. V is TRBV12-3 or TRBV12-4 and J is TRBJ2-1; D perhaps matches TRBD2 (7 bases). The CDR3 has 17 amino acids. V was cut by 6 bases and J by 4 bases, with 22 bases left in between.

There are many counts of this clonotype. In DNA, the CDR3 is TGCAGTGCTAGGATACAGGGTGCCGCAGATACGCAGTATTTT. It specifies CSARIQGAADTQYF. The chain employs TRBV20-1 and TRBJ2-3; TRBD1 might be the D (6 bases). This CDR3 has 14 residues. CDR1 DFQATT and CDR2 SNEGSKA come from the germline V gene (reference sequence). The V end lost 3 bases, the J end lost 4 bases, and 14 bases lay between the germline ends.